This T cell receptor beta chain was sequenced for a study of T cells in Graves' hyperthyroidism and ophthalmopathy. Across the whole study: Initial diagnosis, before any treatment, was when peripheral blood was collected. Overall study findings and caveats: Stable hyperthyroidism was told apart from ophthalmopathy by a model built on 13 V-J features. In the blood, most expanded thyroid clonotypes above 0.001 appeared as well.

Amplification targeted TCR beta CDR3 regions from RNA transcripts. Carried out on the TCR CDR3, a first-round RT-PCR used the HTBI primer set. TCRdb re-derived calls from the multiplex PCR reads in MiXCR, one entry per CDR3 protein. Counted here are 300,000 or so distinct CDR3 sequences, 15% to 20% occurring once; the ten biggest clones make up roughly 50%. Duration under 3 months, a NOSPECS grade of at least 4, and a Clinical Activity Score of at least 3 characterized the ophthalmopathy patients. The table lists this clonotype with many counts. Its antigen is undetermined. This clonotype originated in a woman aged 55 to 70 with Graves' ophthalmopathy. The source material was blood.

The CDR3 DNA reads TGTGCCAGCAGCCCCCCGATCGGGCTAGGATCACCCCTCCACTTT. Translating it yields CASSPPIGLGSPLHF. The chain has TRBV7-2 and TRBJ1-6; D gene ambiguous. Germline V gene data show CDR1 as SGHTA and CDR2 as FQGNSA. Trimming shortened V by 5 bases and J by 10 bases, and 18 bases separated the two germline ends. The CDR3 contains 15 residues.